This T cell receptor (beta chain) stems from a study of T-cell reconstitution after alpha-beta-depleted transplantation in children. Study-level results: The study reportedly traced alpha-beta T cells about two months after transplant to several hundred expanded graft clones. Fresh T-cell production supplied most of the T-cell counts and diversity seen one year after transplant.

The CDR3 is 12 residues long. Germline V gene sequence: CDR1 KGHDR, CDR2 SFDVKD. V was trimmed by 5 bases and J by 6 bases, leaving 10 bases between them. This clonotype was observed a handful of times. The antigen is unknown. Preparation of the TCRbeta library involved a method that used unique molecular identifiers. TCRdb re-called the PCR reads through MiXCR, storing one row per CDR3 protein. Seen here are approximately 980,000 distinct CDR3 sequences, about 26% observed once, and the top ten hold roughly 30%. The chain couples TRBV24-1 to TRBJ2-7; a weak D match, TRBD2 (6 bases). Sequenced material: PBMCs, mostly from graft donor cells, taken 360 days after TCRalphabeta/CD19-depleted stem cell transplant. This TCR came from a boy under two years old who had a stem cell transplant for SCID, so the T cells may come from the graft donor. The CDR3 DNA reads as TGTGCCACCAGTGCCTCGGAGGGCGAGCAGTACTTC. This sequence encodes CATSASEGEQYF.